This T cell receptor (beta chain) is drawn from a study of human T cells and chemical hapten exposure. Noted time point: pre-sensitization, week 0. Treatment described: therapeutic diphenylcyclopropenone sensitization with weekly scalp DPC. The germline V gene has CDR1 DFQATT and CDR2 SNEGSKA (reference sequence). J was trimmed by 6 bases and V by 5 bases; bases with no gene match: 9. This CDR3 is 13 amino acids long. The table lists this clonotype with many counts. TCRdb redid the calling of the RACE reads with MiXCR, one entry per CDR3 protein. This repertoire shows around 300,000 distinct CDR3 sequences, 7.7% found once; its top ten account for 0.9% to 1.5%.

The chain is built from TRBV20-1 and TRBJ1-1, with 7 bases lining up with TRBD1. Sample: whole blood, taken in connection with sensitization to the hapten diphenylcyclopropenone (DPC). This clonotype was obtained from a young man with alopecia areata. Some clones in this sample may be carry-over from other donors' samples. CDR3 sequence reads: CSARIYRGAEAFF. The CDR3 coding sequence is TGCAGTGCTCGAATTTACAGGGGCGCTGAAGCTTTCTTT.